This TCR beta chain emerged from a study of blood T cell repertoires in COVID-19. The overall study: The origin of the acute and convalescent COVID-19 samples was the United States, Italy and Spain. PBMCs, B-cell-depleted T cells, or T cells provided the cDNA or gDNA that made up the material.

Per the study methods: Cell counts per sample came from amplifying reference gene primers. TCRdb keeps only in-frame clones here, not all; method: immunoSEQ multiplex PCR. Clone size and the V and J calls come from that table; the DNA yielded D and trimming. Of about 220,000 clones in the sample, 70% to 85% are singletons; the top ten hold around 3.4%. The length of the CDR3 is 16 residues. In germline, CDR1 is MGHRA, CDR2 YSYEKL. Trimming at V came to 2 bases and at J to 7 bases, leaving 8 bases not matched to a gene. Participant ages covered roughly 18 to 89 years across about 25 US areas. Sequencing was performed on PBMCs or T cells enriched from blood (not recorded which). This rearrangement joins TRBV4-1 to TRBJ1-6, with 7 bases matching TRBD1. The sequence was collected from a woman in her fifties or sixties who had recovered from COVID-19. DNA for the CDR3: TGCGCCAGCAGCCAAACAGGGGCGAAGTGGAATTCACCCCTCCACTTT. Protein product: CASSQTGAKWNSPLHF.